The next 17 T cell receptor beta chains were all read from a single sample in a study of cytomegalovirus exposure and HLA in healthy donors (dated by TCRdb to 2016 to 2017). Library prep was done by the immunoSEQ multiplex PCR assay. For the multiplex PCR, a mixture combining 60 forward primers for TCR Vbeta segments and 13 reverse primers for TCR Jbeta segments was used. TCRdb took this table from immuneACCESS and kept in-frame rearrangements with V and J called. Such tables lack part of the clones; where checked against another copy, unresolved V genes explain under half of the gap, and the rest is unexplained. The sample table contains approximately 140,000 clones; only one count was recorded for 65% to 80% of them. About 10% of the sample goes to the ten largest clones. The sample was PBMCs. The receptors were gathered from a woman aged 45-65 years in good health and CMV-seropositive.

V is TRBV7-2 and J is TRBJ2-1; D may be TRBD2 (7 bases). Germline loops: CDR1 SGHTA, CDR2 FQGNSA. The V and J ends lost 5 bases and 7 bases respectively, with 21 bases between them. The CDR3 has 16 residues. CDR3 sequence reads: CASSPWARGAGNEQFF. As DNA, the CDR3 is TGTGCCAGCAGCCCTTGGGCCCGGGGGGCGGGAAATGAGCAGTTCTTC.

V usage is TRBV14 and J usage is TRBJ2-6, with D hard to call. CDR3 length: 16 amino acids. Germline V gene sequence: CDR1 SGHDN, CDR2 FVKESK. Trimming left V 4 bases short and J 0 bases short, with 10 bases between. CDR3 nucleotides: TGTGCCAGCAGCCGTCACGTCGGCTCTGGGGCCAACGTCCTGACTTTC. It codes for CASSRHVGSGANVLTF.

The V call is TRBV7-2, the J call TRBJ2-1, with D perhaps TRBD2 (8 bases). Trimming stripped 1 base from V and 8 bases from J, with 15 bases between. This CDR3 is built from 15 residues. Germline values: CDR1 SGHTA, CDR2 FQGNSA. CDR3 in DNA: TGTGCCAGCAGCTTAGGGACTAGCAGGGGGTATGAGCAGTTCTTC. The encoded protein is CASSLGTSRGYEQFF.

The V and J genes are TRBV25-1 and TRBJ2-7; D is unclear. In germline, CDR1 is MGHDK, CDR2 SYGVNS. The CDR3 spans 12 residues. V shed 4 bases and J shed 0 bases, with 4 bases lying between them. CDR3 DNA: TGTGCCAGCAGTGGTCTCTCCTACGAGCAGTACTTC. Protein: CASSGLSYEQYF.

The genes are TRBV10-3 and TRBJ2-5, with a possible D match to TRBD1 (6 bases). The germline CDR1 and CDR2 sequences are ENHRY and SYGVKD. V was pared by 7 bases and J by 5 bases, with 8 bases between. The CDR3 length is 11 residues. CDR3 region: CAIKTGETQYF. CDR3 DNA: TGTGCCATCAAAACAGGGGAGACCCAGTACTTC.

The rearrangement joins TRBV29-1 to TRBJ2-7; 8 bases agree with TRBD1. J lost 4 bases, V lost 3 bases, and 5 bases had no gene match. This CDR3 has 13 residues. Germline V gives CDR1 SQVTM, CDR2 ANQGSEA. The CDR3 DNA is TGCAGCGTTGACTCAGGGGGCGCTTACGAGCAGTACTTC. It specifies CSVDSGGAYEQYF.

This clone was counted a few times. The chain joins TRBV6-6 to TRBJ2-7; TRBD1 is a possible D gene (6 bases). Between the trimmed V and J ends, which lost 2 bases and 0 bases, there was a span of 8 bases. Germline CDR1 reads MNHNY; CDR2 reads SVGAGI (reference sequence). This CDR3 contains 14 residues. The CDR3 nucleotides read TGTGCCAGCAGTTACGGCAGGGGCTCCTACGAGCAGTACTTC. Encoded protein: CASSYGRGSYEQYF.

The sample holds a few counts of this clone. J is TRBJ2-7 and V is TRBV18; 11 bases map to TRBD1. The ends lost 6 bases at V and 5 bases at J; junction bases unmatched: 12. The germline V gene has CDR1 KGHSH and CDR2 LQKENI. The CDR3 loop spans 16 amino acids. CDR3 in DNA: TGTGCCAGCTCCCACACAACCGGGACAGGGGGGCACGAGCAGTACTTC. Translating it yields CASSHTTGTGGHEQYF. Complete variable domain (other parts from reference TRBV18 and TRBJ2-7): NAGVMQNPRHLVRRRGQEARLRCSPMKGHSHVYWYRQLPEEGLKFMVYLQKENIIDESGMPKERFSAEFPKEGPSILRIQQVVRGDSAAYFCASSHTTGTGGHEQYFGPGTRLTVT.

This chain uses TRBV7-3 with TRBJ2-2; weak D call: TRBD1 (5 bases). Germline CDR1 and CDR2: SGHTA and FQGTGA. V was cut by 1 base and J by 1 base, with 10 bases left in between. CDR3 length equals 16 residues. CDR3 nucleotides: TGTGCCAGCAGCTTAAATGCAGGGAAGAACACCGGGGAGCTGTTTTTT. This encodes CASSLNAGKNTGELFF.

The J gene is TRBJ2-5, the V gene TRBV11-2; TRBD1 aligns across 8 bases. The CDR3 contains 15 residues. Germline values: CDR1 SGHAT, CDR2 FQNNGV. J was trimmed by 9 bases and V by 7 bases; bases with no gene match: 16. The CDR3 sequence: CASTIGTGALMAQYF. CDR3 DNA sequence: TGTGCCAGCACCATAGGGACAGGCGCCCTTATGGCCCAGTACTTC.

CDR3 region: CASSPGFGTDTQYF. CDR3 DNA: TGTGCCAGCAGCCCCGGGTTCGGCACAGATACGCAGTATTTT. The chain employs TRBV7-2 and TRBJ2-3; D is uncertain. Germline CDR1 is SGHTA and CDR2 is FQGNSA. This CDR3 region has 14 residues. Trimming pared 5 bases from V and 1 base from J, leaving 10 bases between.

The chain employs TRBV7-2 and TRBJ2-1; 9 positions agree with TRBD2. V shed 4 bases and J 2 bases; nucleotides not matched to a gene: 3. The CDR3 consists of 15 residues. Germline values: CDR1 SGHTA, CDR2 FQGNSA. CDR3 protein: CASSSQRGAYNEQFF. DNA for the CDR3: TGTGCCAGCAGCTCACAGCGGGGGGCCTACAATGAGCAGTTCTTC.

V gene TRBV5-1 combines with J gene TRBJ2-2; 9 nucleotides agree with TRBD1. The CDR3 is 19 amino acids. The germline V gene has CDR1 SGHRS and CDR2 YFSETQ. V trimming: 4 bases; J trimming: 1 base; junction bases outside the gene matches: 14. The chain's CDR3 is CASSPRQGVVNKNTGELFF. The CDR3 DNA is TGCGCCAGCAGCCCGAGACAGGGGGTGGTGAACAAGAACACCGGGGAGCTGTTTTTT.

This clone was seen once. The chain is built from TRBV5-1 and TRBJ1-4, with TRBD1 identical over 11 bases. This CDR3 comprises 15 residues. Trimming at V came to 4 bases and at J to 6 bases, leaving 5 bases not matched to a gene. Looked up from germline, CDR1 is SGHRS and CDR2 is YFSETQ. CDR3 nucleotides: TGCGCCAGCAGCCCCGCGGGACAGGGGGATGAAAAACTGTTTTTT. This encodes CASSPAGQGDEKLFF.

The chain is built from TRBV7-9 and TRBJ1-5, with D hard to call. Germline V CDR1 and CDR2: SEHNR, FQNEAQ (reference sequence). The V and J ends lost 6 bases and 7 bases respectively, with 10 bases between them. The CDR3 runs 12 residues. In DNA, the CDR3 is TGTGCCAGCAGGGCAGGTGGCCAGCCCCAGCATTTT. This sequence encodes CASRAGGQPQHF.

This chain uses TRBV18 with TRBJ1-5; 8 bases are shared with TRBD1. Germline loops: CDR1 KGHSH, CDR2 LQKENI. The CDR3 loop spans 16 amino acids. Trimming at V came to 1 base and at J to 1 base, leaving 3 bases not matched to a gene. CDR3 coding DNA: TGTGCCAGCTCACCACGACAGGGGATCAGCAATCAGCCCCAGCATTTT. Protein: CASSPRQGISNQPQHF.

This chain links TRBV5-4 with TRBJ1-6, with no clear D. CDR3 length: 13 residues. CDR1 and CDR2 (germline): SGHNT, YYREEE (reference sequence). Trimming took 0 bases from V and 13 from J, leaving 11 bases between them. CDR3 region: CASSLDGESPLHF. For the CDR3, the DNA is TGTGCCAGCAGCTTGGATGGGGAGTCCCCCCTCCACTTT.